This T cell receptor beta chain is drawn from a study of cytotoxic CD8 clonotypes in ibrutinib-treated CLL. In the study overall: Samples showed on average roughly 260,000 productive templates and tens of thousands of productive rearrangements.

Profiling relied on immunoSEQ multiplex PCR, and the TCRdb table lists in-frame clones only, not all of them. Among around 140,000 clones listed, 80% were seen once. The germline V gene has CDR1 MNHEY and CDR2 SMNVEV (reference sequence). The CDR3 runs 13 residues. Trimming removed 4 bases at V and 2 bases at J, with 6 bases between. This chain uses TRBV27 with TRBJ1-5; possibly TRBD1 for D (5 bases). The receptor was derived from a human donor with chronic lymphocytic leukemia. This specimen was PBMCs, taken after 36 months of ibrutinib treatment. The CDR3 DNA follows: TGTGCCAGCAGTTGGGGGGGCAATCAGCCCCAGCATTTT. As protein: CASSWGGNQPQHF.